This passage covers 10 T cell receptor gamma chains from one sample sequenced in a study of gamma-delta chains in newborns, infants, children. TCRdb re-processed the reads using CATT. This repertoire shows more than 550 gamma-chain clones, around 50% found once; its top ten account for 30% to 45%. The source material was blood. The receptors derive from a child who was a newborn, infant or young child, either healthy, febrile or measles-vaccinated (not recorded which).

The sample holds a few counts of this clone. The J gene was recorded as TRGJP2; no V gene was called. CDR3 length: 17 amino acids. This CDR3 is CALWEDPLYSSDWIKTF. The CDR3 DNA follows: TGTGCCTTGTGGGAGGACCCCTTATATAGTAGTGATTGGATCAAGACGTTT.

This clone has more than one count but fewer than ten. This clone may be a read error of a much larger clone one base away. Other DNA variants within this sample encode the same CDR3. This chain's CDR3 is CATWDLRPDYYKKLF. In DNA form, the CDR3 reads TGTGCCACCTGGGATTTGAGACCCGACTATTATAAGAAACTCTTT. This chain links TRGV8 with TRGJ1 or TRGJ2. V shed 3 bases, J shed 4 bases, and the junction held 12 bases outside the gene matches. This CDR3 comprises 15 residues. Per germline, CDR1 VENAVY and CDR2 YDSYNSRV.

A single count supports this clone. The J segment is TRGJP; no V gene was assigned. The CDR3 covers 17 residues. The CDR3 DNA follows: TGTGCCTCGTGTGAGCCTCTACAAGAGTTGGGCAAAAAAATCAAGGTATTT. Translated: CASCEPLQELGKKIKVF.

This clone appeared once. The chain recombines TRGV2 with TRGJ1 or TRGJ2. TCRdb gives no J gene; it was assigned here by matching the DNA to germline. The V and J ends lost 9 bases and 7 bases, in that order; junction bases with no gene match: 12. This CDR3 is built from 12 residues. Germline values: CDR1 EGSNGY, CDR2 YDSYNSKV. The CDR3 DNA sequence: TGTGCCACCGTGGACTCGGGGTATAAGAAACTCTTT. It specifies CATVDSGYKKLF.

There are a few counts of this clone. V and J are TRGV9 and TRGJP. Here the J gene was assigned by germline matching of the DNA, as TCRdb has none. This CDR3 is built from 16 residues. Per germline, CDR1 GITISATS and CDR2 ISYDGTV (reference sequence). V shed 1 base, J shed 8 bases, and the junction held 5 bases outside the gene matches. The CDR3 reads CALWEVAQLGKKIKVF. The DNA of the CDR3 is TGTGCCTTGTGGGAGGTTGCACAGTTGGGCAAAAAAATCAAGGTATTT.

Concerning this clone: A far larger clone is one base from this, pointing to a likely read error. The same CDR3 arises from other DNA sequences in this sample as well. V usage is TRGV9 and J usage is TRGJP. The J gene comes from matching the DNA to germline here; TCRdb lacks it. This CDR3 contains 15 residues. The germline CDR1 and CDR2 sequences are GITISATS and ISYDGTV (reference sequence). The CDR3 DNA reads as TGCGCCTTGTGGGAGGTGGAGTTGGGCAAAAAAATCAAGGTATTT. Its translation is CALWEVELGKKIKVF.

The chain couples TRGV9 to TRGJP. CDR1 is GITISATS and CDR2 is ISYDGTV in the germline V gene (reference sequence). The CDR3 totals 16 residues. The ends lost 0 bases at V and 22 bases at J; junction bases unmatched: 18. This CDR3 is CALWEVQEFGNNIKVF. The CDR3 coding sequence is TGTGCCTTGTGGGAGGTGCAAGAGTTTGGCAACAACATCAAGGTATTT.

CDR3 bases: TGTGCCTTGTGGGAGGACCCAATAAAGTTGGGCAAAAAAATCAAGGTATTT. Protein product: CALWEDPIKLGKKIKVF. The chain employs TRGV9 and TRGJP. The J segment lost 8 bases and the V segment lost 2 bases, leaving 9 bases of the junction unmatched. Germline V gives CDR1 GITISATS, CDR2 ISYDGTV (reference sequence). This CDR3 has 17 amino acids.

For this clone: A clone one base away is much larger, so this may be a read error. There is no V gene call, and the J gene is TRGJP. The CDR3 runs to 13 residues. The CDR3 here is CALSELGKKIKVF. In DNA form, the CDR3 reads TGTGCCTTGTCTGAGCTGGGCAAAAAAATCAAGGTATTT.

To note about this clone: A clone one base away is much larger, so this may be a read error. V gene TRGV9 combines with J gene TRGJP. Since TCRdb gives no J gene, matching the DNA to germline was used here to assign it. Losses at the gene ends were 3 bases for V and 9 bases for J; bases not matched to a gene: 5. The CDR3 spans 15 residues. Germline V gives CDR1 GITISATS, CDR2 ISYDGTV (reference sequence). As DNA, the CDR3 is TGTGCCTTGTGGGAGATCGGGTTGGGCAAAAAAATCAAGGTATTT. Translated, it gives CALWEIGLGKKIKVF.